Described below is a single TCR beta chain sequence and its context. Its antigen is unknown. TCRdb reprocessed the multiplex PCR reads via MiXCR and lists one record per CDR3 protein. The sample yields fewer than 25,000 distinct CDR3 sequences, roughly 41% seen once. The data were taken from a study of breast tumors, draining lymph nodes, adjacent tissues. Broader study findings: That most tumor T cells come from lymph nodes remained unproven. Tumor and nontumor repertoires were significantly more similar in luminal-like than in basal-like breast cancer.

This TCR came from a female donor with breast cancer. Some clones in this sample may be carry-over from other donors' samples. The specimen sequenced was breast tumor tissue.

The CDR3 DNA sequence: TGTGCCAGCAGCCTAGGGGGCACCGGGGAGCAGTACTTC. It translates to CASSLGGTGEQYF. V usage is TRBV7-3 and J usage is TRBJ2-7; 7 bases match TRBD1. The germline V gene encodes CDR1 SGHTA and CDR2 FQGTGA. The V and J ends lost 5 bases and 7 bases, in that order; junction bases with no gene match: 8. This CDR3 contains 13 residues.